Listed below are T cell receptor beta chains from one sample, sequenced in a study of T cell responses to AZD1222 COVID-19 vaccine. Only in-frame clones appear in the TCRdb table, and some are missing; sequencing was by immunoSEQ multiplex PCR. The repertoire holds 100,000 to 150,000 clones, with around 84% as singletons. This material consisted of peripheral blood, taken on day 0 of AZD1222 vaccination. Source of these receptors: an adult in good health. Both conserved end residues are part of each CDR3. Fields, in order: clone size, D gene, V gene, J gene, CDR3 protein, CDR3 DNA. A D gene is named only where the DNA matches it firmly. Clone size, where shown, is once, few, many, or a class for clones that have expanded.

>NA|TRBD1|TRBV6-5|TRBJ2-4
CASSYSNQGDIQYF
TGTGCCAGCAGTTACTCGAACCAGGGGGACATTCAGTACTTC
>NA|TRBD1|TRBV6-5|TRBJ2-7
CASSPLGQSYEQYF
TGTGCCAGCAGCCCCCTGGGACAGAGCTACGAGCAGTACTTC
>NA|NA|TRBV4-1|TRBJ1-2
CASSQEGVRYGYTF
TGCGCCAGCAGCCAAGAAGGTGTCCGCTATGGCTACACCTTC
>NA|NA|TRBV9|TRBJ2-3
CASGEGFRGHTDTQYF
TGTGCCAGCGGGGAGGGTTTCAGGGGCCACACAGATACGCAGTATTTT
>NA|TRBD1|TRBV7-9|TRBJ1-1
CASSRPDRGRGSTEAFF
TGTGCCAGCAGCCGACCCGACAGGGGGCGCGGGAGCACTGAAGCTTTCTTT
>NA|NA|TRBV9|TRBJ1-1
CASSVEGRGTEAFF
TGTGCCAGCAGCGTAGAGGGAAGGGGCACTGAAGCTTTCTTT
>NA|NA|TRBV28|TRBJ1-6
CASSLRGGSPLHF
TGTGCCAGCAGTTTGAGGGGCGGGTCACCCCTCCACTTT
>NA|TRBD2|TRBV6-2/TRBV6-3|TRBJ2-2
CASSPLYGRENTGELFF
TGTGCCAGCAGTCCCCTCTACGGGAGGGAGAACACCGGGGAGCTGTTTTTT
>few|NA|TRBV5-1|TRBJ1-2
CASSPDGNNGYTF
TGCGCCAGCAGCCCCGACGGGAACAATGGCTACACCTTC
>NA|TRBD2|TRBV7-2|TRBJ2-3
CASSFKAGDTDTQYF
TGTGCCAGCAGCTTCAAAGCGGGGGACACAGATACGCAGTATTTT
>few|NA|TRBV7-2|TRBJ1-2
CASSTPGGGRNYGYTF
TGTGCCAGCAGCACCCCTGGGGGGGGGCGAAACTATGGCTACACCTTC
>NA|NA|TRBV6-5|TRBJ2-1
CASSQRQGLYNEQFF
TGTGCCAGCAGTCAAAGACAGGGACTTTACAATGAGCAGTTCTTC
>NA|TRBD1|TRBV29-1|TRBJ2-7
CSVDTGQGTYEQYF
TGCAGCGTTGACACGGGACAGGGCACCTACGAGCAGTACTTC
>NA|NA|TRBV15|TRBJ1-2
CATSREGGVGYTF
TGTGCCACCAGCAGAGAAGGAGGGGTTGGCTACACCTTC
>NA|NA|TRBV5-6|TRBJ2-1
CASSLYVYNEQFF
TGTGCCAGCAGCTTGTATGTGTACAATGAGCAGTTCTTC
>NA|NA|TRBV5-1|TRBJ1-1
CASSLALGTEAFF
TGCGCCAGCAGCTTGGCCCTCGGAACTGAAGCTTTCTTT
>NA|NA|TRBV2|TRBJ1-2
CASSEYDGYTF
TGTGCCAGCAGTGAATACGATGGCTACACCTTC
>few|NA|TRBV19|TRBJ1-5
CASRDPSFSNQPQHF
TGTGCCAGTAGGGACCCCTCCTTTAGCAATCAGCCCCAGCATTTT
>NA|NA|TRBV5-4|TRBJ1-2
CASSRDNTNYGYTF
TGTGCCAGCAGCCGGGACAACACTAACTATGGCTACACCTTC
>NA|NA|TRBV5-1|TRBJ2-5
CASSLTGTQETQYF
TGCGCCAGCAGCTTGACCGGGACACAAGAGACCCAGTACTTC
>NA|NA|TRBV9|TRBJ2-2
CASSAGAGELFF
TGTGCCAGCAGCGCAGGGGCCGGGGAGCTGTTTTTT
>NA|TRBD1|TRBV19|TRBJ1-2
CASWTGGDTFRGYTF
TGTGCCAGTTGGACAGGGGGCGATACTTTTCGGGGCTACACCTTC
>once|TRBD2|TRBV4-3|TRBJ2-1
CASSQEGLAGGTEQFF
TGCGCCAGCAGCCAAGAGGGACTAGCGGGGGGGACTGAGCAGTTCTTC
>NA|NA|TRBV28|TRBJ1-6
CASSLYGSPLHF
TGTGCCAGCAGTTTATACGGATCACCCCTCCACTTT
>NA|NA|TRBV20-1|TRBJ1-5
CSANEQSWEGNQPQHF
TGCAGTGCTAATGAACAATCATGGGAGGGCAATCAGCCCCAGCATTTT
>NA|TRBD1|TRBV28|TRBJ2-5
CASRGQDQETQYF
TGTGCCAGCAGGGGACAGGACCAAGAGACCCAGTACTTC
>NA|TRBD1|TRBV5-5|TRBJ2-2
CASSLIGVGTGVTGELFF
TGTGCCAGCAGCTTGATTGGGGTCGGGACAGGGGTTACCGGGGAGCTGTTTTTT
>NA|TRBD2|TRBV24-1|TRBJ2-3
CATSDLKLAGGRSTDTQYF
TGTGCCACCAGTGATTTGAAACTAGCGGGGGGGCGGAGCACAGATACGCAGTATTTT
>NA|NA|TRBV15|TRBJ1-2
CATRETEIYGYTF
TGTGCCACCAGGGAGACAGAGATCTATGGCTACACCTTC
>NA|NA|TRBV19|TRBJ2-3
CASSMLRVSTDTQYF
TGTGCCAGTAGTATGTTAAGGGTCAGCACAGATACGCAGTATTTT
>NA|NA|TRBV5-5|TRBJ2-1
CASSPPTGYNEQFF
TGTGCCAGCAGCCCCCCGACAGGATACAATGAGCAGTTCTTC
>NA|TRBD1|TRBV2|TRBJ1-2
CASSGEGAMGGYTF
TGTGCCAGCAGTGGAGAGGGGGCAATGGGTGGCTACACCTTC
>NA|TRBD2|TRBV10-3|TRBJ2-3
CAISATSGSTDTQYF
TGTGCCATCAGCGCCACTAGCGGAAGCACAGATACGCAGTATTTT
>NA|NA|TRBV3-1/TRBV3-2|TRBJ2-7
CASSPNRDEQYF
TGTGCCAGCAGCCCCAACAGGGACGAGCAGTACTTC
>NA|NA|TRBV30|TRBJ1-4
CAWSDWSAGEKLFF
TGTGCCTGGAGTGACTGGAGCGCCGGTGAAAAACTGTTTTTT
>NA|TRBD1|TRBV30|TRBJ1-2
CAWSQGTGYGYTF
TGTGCCTGGAGTCAGGGGACAGGGTATGGCTACACCTTC
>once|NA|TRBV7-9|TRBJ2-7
CASSFNPSRGRTYEQYF
TGTGCCAGCAGTTTTAACCCCTCCCGGGGACGAACCTACGAGCAGTACTTC
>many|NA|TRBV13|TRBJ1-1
CASSPLGATEAFF
TGTGCCAGCAGCCCTCTCGGTGCGACTGAAGCTTTCTTT
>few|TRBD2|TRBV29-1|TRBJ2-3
CSVGASGGGTDTQYF
TGCAGCGTTGGGGCTAGCGGGGGAGGGACAGATACGCAGTATTTT
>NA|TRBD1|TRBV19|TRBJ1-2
CASSRPTGNYGYTF
TGTGCCAGTAGCCGCCCGACAGGGAACTATGGCTACACCTTC
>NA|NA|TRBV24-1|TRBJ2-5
CATSAGETQYF
TGTGCCACCAGTGCCGGAGAGACCCAGTACTTC
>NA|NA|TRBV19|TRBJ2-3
CASSIGRGTDTQYF
TGTGCCAGTAGTATAGGGCGGGGCACAGATACGCAGTATTTT